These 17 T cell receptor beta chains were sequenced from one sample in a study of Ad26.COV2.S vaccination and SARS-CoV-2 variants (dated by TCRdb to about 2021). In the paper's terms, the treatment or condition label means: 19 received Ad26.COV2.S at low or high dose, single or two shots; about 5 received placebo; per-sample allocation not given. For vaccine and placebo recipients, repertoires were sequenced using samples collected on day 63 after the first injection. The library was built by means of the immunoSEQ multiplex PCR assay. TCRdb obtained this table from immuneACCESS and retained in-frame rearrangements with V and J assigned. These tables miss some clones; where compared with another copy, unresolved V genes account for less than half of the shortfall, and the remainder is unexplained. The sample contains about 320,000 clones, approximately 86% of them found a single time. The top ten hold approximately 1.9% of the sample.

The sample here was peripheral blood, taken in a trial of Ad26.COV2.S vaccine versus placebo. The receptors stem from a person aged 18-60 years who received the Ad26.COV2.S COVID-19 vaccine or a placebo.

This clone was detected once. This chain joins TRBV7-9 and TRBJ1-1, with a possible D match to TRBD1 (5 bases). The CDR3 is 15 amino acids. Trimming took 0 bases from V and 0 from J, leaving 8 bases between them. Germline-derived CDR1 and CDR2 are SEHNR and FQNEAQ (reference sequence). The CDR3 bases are TGTGCCAGCAGCTTAGCCACAGGTGTGAACACTGAAGCTTTCTTT. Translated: CASSLATGVNTEAFF.

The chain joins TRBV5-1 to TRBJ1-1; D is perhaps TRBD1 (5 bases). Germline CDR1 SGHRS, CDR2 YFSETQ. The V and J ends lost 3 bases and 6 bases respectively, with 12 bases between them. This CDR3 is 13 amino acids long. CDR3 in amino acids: CASSSAGGAEAFF. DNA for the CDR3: TGCGCCAGCAGCTCGGCGGGGGGAGCTGAAGCTTTCTTT.

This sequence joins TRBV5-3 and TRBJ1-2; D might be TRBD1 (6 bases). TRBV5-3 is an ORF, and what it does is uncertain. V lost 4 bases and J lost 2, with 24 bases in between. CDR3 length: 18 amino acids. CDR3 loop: CARSQLGPPPGANYGYTF. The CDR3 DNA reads TGTGCCAGAAGCCAACTCGGGCCCCCCCCGGGGGCAAACTATGGCTACACCTTC.

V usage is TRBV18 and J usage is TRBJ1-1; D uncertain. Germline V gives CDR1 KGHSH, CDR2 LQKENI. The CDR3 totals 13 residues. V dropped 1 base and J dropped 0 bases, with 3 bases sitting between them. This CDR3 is CASSPQLNTEAFF. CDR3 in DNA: TGTGCCAGCTCACCACAACTGAACACTGAAGCTTTCTTT. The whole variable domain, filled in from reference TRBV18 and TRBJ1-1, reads NAGVMQNPRHLVRRRGQEARLRCSPMKGHSHVYWYRQLPEEGLKFMVYLQKENIIDESGMPKERFSAEFPKEGPSILRIQQVVRGDSAAYFCASSPQLNTEAFFGQGTRLTVV.

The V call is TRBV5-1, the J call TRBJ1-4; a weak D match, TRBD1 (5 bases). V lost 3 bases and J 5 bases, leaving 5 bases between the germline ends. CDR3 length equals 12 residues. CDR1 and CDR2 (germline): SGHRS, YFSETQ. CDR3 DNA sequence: TGCGCCAGCAGCTGGGGGAATGAAAAACTGTTTTTT. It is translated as CASSWGNEKLFF.

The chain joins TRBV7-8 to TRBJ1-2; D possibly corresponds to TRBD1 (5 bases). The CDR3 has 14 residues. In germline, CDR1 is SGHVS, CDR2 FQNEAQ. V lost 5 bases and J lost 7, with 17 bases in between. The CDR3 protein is CASSATEGQSGYTF. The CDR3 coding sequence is TGTGCCAGCAGCGCGACGGAAGGACAATCTGGCTACACCTTC. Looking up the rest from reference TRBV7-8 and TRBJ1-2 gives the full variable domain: GAGVSQSPRYKVAKRGQDVALRCDPISGHVSLFWYQQALGQGPEFLTYFQNEAQLDKSGLPSDRFFAERPEGSVSTLKIQRTQQEDSAVYLCASSATEGQSGYTFGSGTRLTVV.

The CDR3 region is CASSLGQHSNQPQHF. The CDR3 coding sequence is TGTGCCAGCAGCTTAGGACAGCATAGCAATCAGCCCCAGCATTTT. The chain joins TRBV7-8 to TRBJ1-5; possible D gene TRBD1, 5 bases. Trimming pared 1 base from V and 0 bases from J, leaving 7 bases between. This CDR3 has 15 residues. Looked up from germline, CDR1 is SGHVS and CDR2 is FQNEAQ. Using reference TRBV7-8 and TRBJ1-5 for the parts outside the CDR3, the full variable domain is GAGVSQSPRYKVAKRGQDVALRCDPISGHVSLFWYQQALGQGPEFLTYFQNEAQLDKSGLPSDRFFAERPEGSVSTLKIQRTQQEDSAVYLCASSLGQHSNQPQHFGDGTRLSIL.

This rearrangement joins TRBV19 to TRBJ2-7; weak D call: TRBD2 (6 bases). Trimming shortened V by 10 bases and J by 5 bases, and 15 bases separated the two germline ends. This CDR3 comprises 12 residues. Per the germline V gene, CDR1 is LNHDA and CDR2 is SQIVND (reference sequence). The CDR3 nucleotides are TGTGCCACCTCGGGGGTCTGGAACGAGCAGTACTTC. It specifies CATSGVWNEQYF.

The CDR3 sequence: CASSEGQSYNEQFF. The CDR3 DNA sequence: TGCGCCAGCAGCGAGGGACAGTCCTACAATGAGCAGTTCTTC. The chain uses TRBV5-1 and TRBJ2-1; 7 bases align to TRBD1. The CDR3 contains 14 residues. J gave up 1 base and V 4 bases, and 2 bases lay outside the gene matches. Germline CDR1 and CDR2: SGHRS and YFSETQ. The full variable domain, its missing parts supplied by reference TRBV5-1 and TRBJ2-1, is KAGVTQTPRYLIKTRGQQVTLSCSPISGHRSVSWYQQTPGQGLQFLFEYFSETQRNKGNFPGRFSGRQFSNSRSEMNVSTLELGDSALYLCASSEGQSYNEQFFGPGTRLTVL.

The CDR3 sequence: CASSFRQRGGYTF. The CDR3 DNA follows: TGTGCCAGCAGCTTCCGGCAACGGGGTGGCTACACCTTC. The gene calls are TRBV11-2 and TRBJ1-2; D uncertain. Germline CDR1 is SGHAT and CDR2 is FQNNGV. Deletions cut 3 bases from V and 7 bases from J, with 12 bases between. This CDR3 has 13 amino acids.

The CDR3 DNA sequence: TGTGCCAGCGCGGGGGGGCGAGAGACCCAGTACTTC. Protein: CASAGGRETQYF. The rearrangement links TRBV19 to TRBJ2-5; TRBD2 aligns across 9 bases. CDR1 LNHDA and CDR2 SQIVND come from the germline V gene (reference sequence). CDR3 length: 12 residues. V shed 9 bases and J 4 bases; nucleotides not matched to a gene: 3.

CDR3 DNA sequence: TGTGCCAGCAGCCCAAAGCTGGCAGGCCATAACTATGGCTACACCTTC. Residues: CASSPKLAGHNYGYTF. The chain carries TRBV7-8 and TRBJ1-2; D uncertain. Trimming pared 5 bases from V and 1 base from J, leaving 17 bases between. The CDR3 consists of 16 residues. CDR1 is SGHVS, CDR2 FQNEAQ, per germline.

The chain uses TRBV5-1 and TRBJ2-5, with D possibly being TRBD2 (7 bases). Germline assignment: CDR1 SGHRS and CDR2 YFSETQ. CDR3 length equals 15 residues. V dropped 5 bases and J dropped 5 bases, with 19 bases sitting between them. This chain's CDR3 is CASSLTGGRFETQYF. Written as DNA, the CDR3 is TGCGCCAGCAGTCTGACCGGGGGGCGCTTCGAGACCCAGTACTTC.

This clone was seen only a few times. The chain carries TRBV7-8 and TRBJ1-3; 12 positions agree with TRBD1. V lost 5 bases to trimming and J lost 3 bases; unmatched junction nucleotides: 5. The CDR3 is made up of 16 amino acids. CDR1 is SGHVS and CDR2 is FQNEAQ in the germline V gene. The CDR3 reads CASSLGTGGLGNTIYF. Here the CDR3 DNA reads TGTGCCAGCAGCCTAGGGACAGGGGGCCTTGGAAACACCATATATTTT.

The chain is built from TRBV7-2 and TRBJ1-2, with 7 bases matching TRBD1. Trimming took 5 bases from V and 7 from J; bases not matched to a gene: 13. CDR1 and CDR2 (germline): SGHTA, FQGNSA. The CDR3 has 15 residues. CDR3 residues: CASSRDMTGYGGYTF. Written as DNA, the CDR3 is TGTGCCAGCAGCCGGGATATGACAGGGTATGGTGGCTACACCTTC.

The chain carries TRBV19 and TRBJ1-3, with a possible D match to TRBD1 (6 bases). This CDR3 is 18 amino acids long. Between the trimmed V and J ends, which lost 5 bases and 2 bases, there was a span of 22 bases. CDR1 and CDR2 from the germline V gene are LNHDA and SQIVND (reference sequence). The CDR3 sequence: CASSRLKKQGSAGNTIYF. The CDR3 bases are TGTGCCAGTAGTCGACTTAAGAAACAGGGATCGGCTGGAAACACCATATATTTT.

This CDR3 is CASSQRGGAYYGYTF. The CDR3 DNA reads as TGTGCCAGCAGCCAAAGGGGGGGCGCTTACTATGGCTACACCTTC. The chain combines TRBV7-9 with TRBJ1-2; tentative D call: TRBD1 (6 bases). Germline values: CDR1 SEHNR, CDR2 FQNEAQ (reference sequence). Trimming took 5 bases from V and 3 from J, leaving 16 bases between them. This CDR3 comprises 15 residues. The full variable domain, completed using reference TRBV7-9 and TRBJ1-2, is DTGVSQNPRHKITKRGQNVTFRCDPISEHNRLYWYRQTLGQGPEFLTYFQNEAQLEKSRLLSDRFSAERPKGSFSTLEIQRTEQGDSAMYLCASSQRGGAYYGYTFGSGTRLTVV.